This T cell receptor (beta chain) was profiled in a study of T-cell reconstitution after alpha-beta-depleted transplantation in children. TCRbeta library preparation incorporated unique molecular identifiers. Via MiXCR, TCRdb re-called the PCR reads, giving one row per CDR3 protein. Among about 640,000 distinct CDR3 sequences, approximately 15% were seen once, and the ten largest hold about 1.1%. V was pared by 5 bases and J by 0 bases, with 12 bases between. Germline V gives CDR1 SEHNR, CDR2 FQNEAQ (reference sequence). The CDR3 runs to 15 residues. The receptor comes from a human donor who donated a stem cell graft to a child with acute myeloid leukemia. The sample was PBMCs from the stem cell graft donor, taken from the stem cell graft. The gene calls are TRBV7-9 and TRBJ2-3; no reliable D call. The DNA for the CDR3 is TGTGCCAGCAGCAGGTCCAAACCTAGCACAGATACGCAGTATTTT. It encodes CASSRSKPSTDTQYF.